These 25 T cell receptor beta chains were sequenced from one sample in a study of OX40 agonist ivuxolimab in advanced cancers. Libraries were prepared by immunoSEQ multiplex PCR; TCRdb keeps only in-frame clonotypes and omits some of them. The top ten clones hold 0.3% to 0.4% of a sample with around 100,000 clones, roughly nine tenths of them seen once. The starting material was CD4+ or CD8+ T cells sorted from blood, obtained in a trial of the OX40 agonist ivuxolimab. The source is an adult with an advanced solid tumor such as melanoma, head and neck, liver or kidney cancer.

This CDR3 is CASSAIPGLEGSGNTIYF. The CDR3 nucleotides read TGTGCCAGCAGCGCAATCCCGGGACTCGAGGGCTCTGGAAACACCATATATTTT. The chain is built from TRBV9 and TRBJ1-3; TRBD1 might be the D (5 bases). V was shortened by 3 bases and J by 0 bases, with 19 bases between the two germline ends. This CDR3 contains 18 residues. Germline V gene data show CDR1 as SGDLS and CDR2 as YYNGEE.

The CDR3 nucleotides read TGTGCCAGGGGCCGTCCCGGCTCCTACGAGCAGTACTTC. Its translation is CARGRPGSYEQYF. V and J are TRBV2 and TRBJ2-7; D gene unclear. Germline V gene data show CDR1 as SNHLY and CDR2 as FYNNEI. There are 13 residues in the CDR3. V dropped 9 bases and J dropped 0 bases, with 12 bases sitting between them.

The DNA of the CDR3 is TGTGCCAGCAGCCTTGTAGGGACAGGGTTCTACAATGAGCAGTTCTTC. It encodes CASSLVGTGFYNEQFF. The V call is TRBV7-2, the J call TRBJ2-1; TRBD1 aligns across 9 bases. Germline CDR1 is SGHTA and CDR2 is FQGNSA. The CDR3 consists of 16 residues. With 5 bases clipped from V and 3 bases from J, the junction kept 8 bases outside the gene matches.

The chain links TRBV6-1 to TRBJ2-7, with D possibly TRBD2 on 5 matching bases. The ends were cut back, 5 bases at V and 7 bases at J, with 15 bases in the middle. The CDR3 sequence is 13 residues long. CDR1 is MNHNS and CDR2 is SASEGT in the germline V gene. The CDR3 DNA is TGTGCCAGCAGTACGCAGCGGCAGGCAGAGCAGTACTTC. It codes for CASSTQRQAEQYF.

The chain recombines TRBV6-5 with TRBJ1-2; TRBD1 matches at 7 bases. After removal of 5 bases from V and 7 bases from J, the junction contained 7 bases not matched to a gene. This CDR3 is 13 amino acids long. Germline values: CDR1 MNHEY, CDR2 SVGAGI. In DNA, the CDR3 is TGTGCCAGCAGTGAGGGACAGCACTCTGGCTACACCTTC. Its translation is CASSEGQHSGYTF.

The J gene is TRBJ2-5, the V gene TRBV7-3; D is ambiguous. The germline V and J ends were trimmed by 2 bases and 2 bases, with 6 bases remaining between them. The germline V gene has CDR1 SGHTA and CDR2 FQGTGA. The CDR3 is 13 amino acids. The CDR3, as DNA: TGTGCCAGCAGCTTAGGCCCTCAAGAGACCCAGTACTTC. As protein: CASSLGPQETQYF.

This clone was seen just once. V usage is TRBV19 and J usage is TRBJ2-3; TRBD1 aligns across 7 bases. The germline CDR1 and CDR2 sequences are LNHDA and SQIVND (reference sequence). The CDR3 has 12 amino acids. The V segment lost 8 bases and the J segment 4 bases; nucleotides outside the gene matches: 3. This CDR3 reads CASRQGADTQYF. CDR3 DNA: TGTGCCAGTCGACAGGGCGCAGATACGCAGTATTTT.

This rearrangement joins TRBV5-4 to TRBJ1-1; TRBD1 aligns across 7 bases. Germline V lookup: CDR1 SGHNT, CDR2 YYREEE (reference sequence). Trimming took 4 bases from V and 0 from J; bases not matched to a gene: 6. The CDR3 length is 15 residues. The DNA for the CDR3 is TGTGCCAGCAGCCTGGGACAGCTTCTGAACACTGAAGCTTTCTTT. This gives the protein CASSLGQLLNTEAFF.

The genes are TRBV11-1 and TRBJ2-1; D perhaps matches TRBD2 (5 bases). The V end was cut by 5 bases, the J end by 1 base, with 18 bases between. CDR3 length: 17 amino acids. CDR1 is SGHAT and CDR2 is FQDESV in the germline V gene (reference sequence). The CDR3 sequence: CASSLTDPAVSYNEQFF. As DNA, the CDR3 is TGTGCCAGCAGCCTAACAGACCCAGCGGTTTCCTACAATGAGCAGTTCTTC.

The genes are TRBV29-1 and TRBJ2-6; D possibly corresponds to TRBD2 (5 bases). The CDR3 is 13 residues long. The V and J ends lost 7 bases and 0 bases respectively, with 7 bases between them. Germline V gives CDR1 SQVTM, CDR2 ANQGSEA. As DNA, the CDR3 is TGCAGCGCTGGGAGCTCTGGGGCCAACGTCCTGACTTTC. Amino acids: CSAGSSGANVLTF.

The chain carries TRBV7-9 and TRBJ2-3; TRBD2 agrees at 8 bases. This CDR3 region has 16 residues. The J segment lost 0 bases and the V segment lost 4 bases, leaving 6 bases of the junction unmatched. Per the germline V gene, CDR1 is SEHNR and CDR2 is FQNEAQ (reference sequence). The CDR3 sequence is CASSSQASGSTDTQYF. DNA for the CDR3: TGTGCCAGCAGCTCCCAAGCTAGCGGGAGCACAGATACGCAGTATTTT. Looking up the rest from reference TRBV7-9 and TRBJ2-3 gives the full variable domain: DTGVSQNPRHKITKRGQNVTFRCDPISEHNRLYWYRQTLGQGPEFLTYFQNEAQLEKSRLLSDRFSAERPKGSFSTLEIQRTEQGDSAMYLCASSSQASGSTDTQYFGPGTRLTVL.

The rearrangement links TRBV4-2 to TRBJ2-5, with D perhaps given as TRBD1 or TRBD2 (5 bases each). V lost 4 bases and J 3 bases, leaving 18 bases between the germline ends. CDR1 LGHNA and CDR2 YNFKEQ come from the germline V gene. This CDR3 is built from 16 residues. This CDR3 reads CASSPLGTSEEETQYF. The CDR3 nucleotides are TGTGCCAGCAGCCCCCTGGGGACCAGTGAGGAAGAGACCCAGTACTTC.

This chain links TRBV7-8 with TRBJ1-2; perhaps TRBD1 as D (5 bases). V shed 1 base and J shed 4 bases, with 7 bases lying between them. Germline lookup yields CDR1 SGHVS and CDR2 FQNEAQ. This CDR3 region has 13 residues. CDR3 sequence reads: CASSLGDSYGYTF. CDR3 sequence (DNA): TGTGCCAGCAGCTTAGGCGACAGCTATGGCTACACCTTC.

The chain carries TRBV9 and TRBJ2-2; tentatively, D is TRBD1 (5 bases). Per the germline V gene, CDR1 is SGDLS and CDR2 is YYNGEE. The CDR3 runs to 13 residues. V lost 5 bases to trimming and J lost 3 bases, with 8 bases between them. The CDR3 region has the DNA TGTGCCAGCAGGGGGCAGGACACCGGGGAGCTGTTTTTT. This gives the protein CASRGQDTGELFF. Full variable domain (outside the CDR3, taken from reference TRBV9 and TRBJ2-2): DSGVTQTPKHLITATGQRVTLRCSPRSGDLSVYWYQQSLDQGLQFLIQYYNGEERAKGNILERFSAQQFPDLHSELNLSSLELGDSALYFCASRGQDTGELFFGEGSRLTVL.

The CDR3 spells CASSAAPTGGLFSEAFF. The CDR3 DNA reads as TGTGCCAGCAGCGCCGCCCCGACAGGGGGCCTGTTCTCTGAAGCTTTCTTT. This chain joins TRBV7-6 and TRBJ1-1, with 10 bases matching TRBD1. The CDR3 extends over 17 amino acids. J was trimmed by 6 bases and V by 5 bases; bases with no gene match: 15. Germline V gives CDR1 SGHVS, CDR2 FNYEAQ.

The chain has TRBV7-8 and TRBJ1-3, with 7 bases lining up with TRBD1. CDR1 SGHVS and CDR2 FQNEAQ come from the germline V gene. The CDR3 runs to 16 residues. The V and J ends lost 5 bases and 4 bases, in that order; junction bases with no gene match: 11. In DNA form, the CDR3 reads TGTGCCAGCAGCCAAGGGTGGACAGGAGTCGGAAACACCATATATTTT. Translated: CASSQGWTGVGNTIYF.

The chain uses TRBV4-1 and TRBJ1-4; the match to TRBD1 covers 7 bases. The V segment lost 0 bases and the J segment 7 bases; nucleotides outside the gene matches: 8. Germline V gives CDR1 MGHRA, CDR2 YSYEKL. The CDR3 is 16 residues long. CDR3 coding DNA: TGCGCCAGCAGCCAAGAGAGGCACAGGGGTGGTGAAAAACTGTTTTTT. Translated, it gives CASSQERHRGGEKLFF.

CDR3 DNA: TGCGCCAGCAGCTCCAACGCAGGGGGCTTCGGGGAGCTGTTTTTT. This translates into CASSSNAGGFGELFF. The chain uses TRBV5-1 and TRBJ2-2; 8 bases are a match to TRBD1. Germline CDR1 and CDR2: SGHRS and YFSETQ. This CDR3 has 15 amino acids. Trimming cost V 3 bases and J 7 bases; bases outside gene matches: 8.

The V and J genes are TRBV28 and TRBJ2-1; 14 bases match TRBD2. The CDR3 has 17 amino acids. V trimming: 10 bases; J trimming: 0 bases; junction bases outside the gene matches: 8. Germline V CDR1 and CDR2: MDHEN, SYDVKM. The CDR3 nucleotides are TGTGCCACTTCGGGACTAGCGGGAGTGAGCTCCTACAATGAGCAGTTCTTC. Amino acid sequence: CATSGLAGVSSYNEQFF.

J is TRBJ1-2 and V is TRBV10-3; 8 bases agree with TRBD1. V shed 9 bases and J 0 bases; nucleotides not matched to a gene: 6. Germline V lookup: CDR1 ENHRY, CDR2 SYGVKD. This CDR3 has 14 residues. CDR3 sequence (DNA): TGTGCCATTTCGGCAGGGGGCGCTAACTATGGCTACACCTTC. Encoded protein: CAISAGGANYGYTF.

This chain joins TRBV18 and TRBJ1-3; D may be TRBD1 (6 bases). The CDR3 has 15 residues. V was pared by 2 bases and J by 5 bases, with 13 bases between. Germline CDR1 is KGHSH and CDR2 is LQKENI. The CDR3 sequence: CASSPGQGPRNTIYF. CDR3 DNA sequence: TGTGCCAGCTCACCAGGGCAGGGGCCAAGAAACACCATATATTTT.

CDR3 loop: CASSLQIHSGNTIYF. The CDR3, as DNA: TGTGCCAGCAGCTTACAGATACACTCTGGAAACACCATATATTTT. The rearrangement joins TRBV7-2 to TRBJ1-3; D remains ambiguous. The CDR3 covers 15 residues. V dropped 2 bases and J dropped 0 bases, with 8 bases sitting between them. The V gene's germline CDR1 is SGHTA and CDR2 FQGNSA.

The chain carries TRBV19 and TRBJ1-6; D is undetermined. The CDR3 length is 16 residues. Deletions cut 5 bases from V and 0 bases from J, with 11 bases between. The germline V gene has CDR1 LNHDA and CDR2 SQIVND (reference sequence). The CDR3 nucleotides read TGTGCCAGTAGTCTTACTTGGGGCTCCTATAATTCACCCCTCCACTTT. It translates to CASSLTWGSYNSPLHF.

This chain joins TRBV5-1 and TRBJ1-5; unclear D gene. CDR1 and CDR2 from the germline V gene are SGHRS and YFSETQ. The V gene lost 5 bases and the J gene lost 0 bases, with 6 bases spanning the gap. This CDR3 comprises 13 residues. CDR3 protein: CASRENSNQPQHF. The CDR3 DNA follows: TGCGCCAGCAGGGAAAATAGCAATCAGCCCCAGCATTTT.

The chain uses TRBV6-5 and TRBJ1-4; a possible D gene is TRBD1 (6 bases). Germline V gives CDR1 MNHEY, CDR2 SVGAGI. V gave up 4 bases and J gave up 6 bases, with 12 bases separating them. CDR3 length equals 14 residues. The CDR3 nucleotides read TGTGCCAGCAGTTGGGGGCCGGGGGATGAAAAACTGTTTTTT. Protein product: CASSWGPGDEKLFF.